This T cell receptor beta chain was documented in a study of blood T cell repertoires in COVID-19. On the study more broadly: Samples taken during acute and convalescent COVID-19 were collected in the United States, Italy and Spain. The analysed material was cDNA or gDNA that came from T cells, B-cell-depleted T cells, or PBMCs.

TCRdb's table, derived via immunoSEQ multiplex PCR, lists solely in-frame clones and lacks some. The table has about 120,000 clones, approximately 83% seen once; the top ten hold 25% to 30%. The germline V gene encodes CDR1 SNHLY and CDR2 FYNNEI. The ends lost 6 bases at V and 2 bases at J; junction bases unmatched: 9. The CDR3 runs to 16 residues. The sequenced sample consisted of peripheral blood. The chain uses TRBV2 and TRBJ1-5; 8 positions agree with TRBD1. The source of this sequence is a woman of 80 years or more with acute or convalescent COVID-19. CDR3 in DNA: TGTGCCAGCAGGGGGACAGGCTCAGGTGGCAATCAGCCCCAGCATTTT. Residues: CASRGTGSGGNQPQHF.